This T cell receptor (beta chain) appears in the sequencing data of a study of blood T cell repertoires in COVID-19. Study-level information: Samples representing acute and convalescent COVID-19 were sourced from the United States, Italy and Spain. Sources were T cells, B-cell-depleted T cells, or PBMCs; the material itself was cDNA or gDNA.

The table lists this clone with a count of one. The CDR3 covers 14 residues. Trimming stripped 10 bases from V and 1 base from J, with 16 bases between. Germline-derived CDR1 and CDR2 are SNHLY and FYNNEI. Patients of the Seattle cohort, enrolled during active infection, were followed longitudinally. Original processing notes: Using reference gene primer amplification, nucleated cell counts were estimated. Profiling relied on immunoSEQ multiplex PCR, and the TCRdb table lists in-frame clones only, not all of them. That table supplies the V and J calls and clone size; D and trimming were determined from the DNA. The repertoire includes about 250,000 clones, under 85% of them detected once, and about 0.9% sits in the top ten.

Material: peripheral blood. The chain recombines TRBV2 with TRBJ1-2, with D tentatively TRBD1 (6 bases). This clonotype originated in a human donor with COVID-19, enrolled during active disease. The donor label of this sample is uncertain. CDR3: CATVVDSFNYGYTF. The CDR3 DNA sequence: TGTGCCACAGTAGTGGACAGCTTTAACTATGGCTACACCTTC.